This TCR beta chain comes out of a study of technical replicates of blood from several donors. Germline V CDR1 and CDR2: MGHRA, YSYEKL. The CDR3 loop spans 14 amino acids. Between the trimmed V and J ends, which lost 3 bases and 7 bases, there was a span of 16 bases. Method: immunoSEQ multiplex PCR; TCRdb's copy keeps in-frame clones and lacks some. The table lists around 78,000 clones, about 94% of them singletons. The V and J genes are TRBV4-1 and TRBJ2-7, with a weak D call TRBD2 (6 bases). The source material was T cells isolated from PBMCs. The sequence was collected from a human donor in good health. This chain's CDR3 is CASSQEGGFGEQYF. The CDR3 nucleotides are TGCGCCAGCAGCCAGGAAGGAGGGTTTGGTGAGCAGTACTTC.